The T cell receptor (beta chain) described here comes from a study of blood T cell repertoires in COVID-19 (TCRdb year 2020). Background for the entire study: Samples covering the acute and convalescent phases of COVID-19 were provided by collaborators in the United States, Italy and Spain. The material from the prospective study consisted of cDNA or gDNA derived from T cells, B-cell-depleted T cells, or PBMCs. Subjects who had been exposed to COVID-19, were actively infected with it, or had recovered from it provided the deeply sampled blood TCRbeta repertoires that made up the dataset. The repertoires were released in a freely available public database intended as a resource for research on the immune response to SARS-CoV-2. Samples were obtained from the ongoing ImmuneRACE study (first 160 participants) and from roughly 1,300 subjects provided by 6 global collaborators. The sample metadata nearly always contained a de-identified subject ID, COVID-19 status, age in years and sex. HLA class I and class II types, where available, came from metadata supplied by the sample provider rather than from assay-based typing. Beyond this particular receptor, the publication reports: The amount of clinical and demographic metadata varied by source and participant and was provided uncurated.

Each collaborating institution followed its own protocols to collect whole blood in K2EDTA tubes. For TCRbeta analysis, collaborator samples were shipped as frozen whole blood, as isolated PBMCs, or as DNA extracted from either sample type. At the junction V is shortened by 0 bases and J by 9 bases; bases outside the gene matches: 4. Counted from cysteine to phenylalanine, this CDR3 has 13 amino acids. Only CDR3 DNA remains: 39 bases, in frame from the first base. The germline V gene gives CDR1 as MGHRA and CDR2 as YSYEKL. As concerns this clone: No antigen is known for it. Base qualities are not provided; no much larger clone lies one nucleotide away.

The immunoSEQ Assay, a bias-controlled multiplex PCR, was used to amplify TCRbeta CDR3 regions from genomic DNA. The authors processed their data as follows. Within the assay, amplification of reference gene primers was used to estimate how many nucleated cells each sample contained. Sequence reads were collapsed and filtered to measure the absolute abundance of every unique TCRbeta CDR3 rearrangement. For each sample, productive Simpson clonality was calculated by taking the square root of Simpson's diversity index across productive rearrangements. As stored in TCRdb, this immuneACCESS dataset retains in-frame rearrangements with V and J assigned. A fraction of the clones does not appear; measured against another copy, unresolved V genes explain less than half of the discrepancy, and the remainder lacks a known reason. The D gene and trimming were derived from the DNA, and the V and J assignments and clone size from that table. This sample lists over 90,000 clones; approximately 86% were detected once. The top ten clonotypes cover under 2% of the sample.

Input material: peripheral blood. Recombination connected TRBV4-1 to TRBJ2-7; 8 nucleotides in the junction match TRBD1. The receptor's source is a man at least 80 years old with acute or convalescent COVID-19. The DNA sequence is as follows: TGCGCCAGCAGCCAAGACAGGGGGCTGGGGCAGTACTTC. Its protein is CASSQDRGLGQYF.